The 15 T cell receptor beta chains below were found in one sample sequenced in a study of siplizumab effects on memory and regulatory T cells. Produced via immunoSEQ multiplex PCR; TCRdb's table is partial and in-frame only. The profile shows approximately 120,000 clones, about 90% of them singletons. Sequenced input: Tregs sorted from blood. Every receptor here comes from a human donor in good health.

V and J are TRBV9 and TRBJ1-2, with D uncertain. This CDR3 is 14 amino acids long. V gave up 4 bases and J gave up 7 bases, with 17 bases separating them. The germline gives CDR1 SGDLS, CDR2 YYNGEE. The DNA for the CDR3 is TGTGCCAGCAGCCCGGAGGTACTCGGACGTGGCTACACCTTC. Protein sequence: CASSPEVLGRGYTF.

This clone is a singleton in its sample. The V call is TRBV9, the J call TRBJ1-5; D gene uncertain. This CDR3 has 15 residues. V lost 0 bases and J 0 bases, leaving 7 bases between the germline ends. From germline, CDR1 is SGDLS and CDR2 YYNGEE. The CDR3 loop is CASSVGGHSNQPQHF. The CDR3 nucleotides read TGTGCCAGCAGCGTAGGGGGTCATAGCAATCAGCCCCAGCATTTT.

The chain employs TRBV5-6 and TRBJ2-1; tentatively, D is TRBD1 (6 bases). This CDR3 is built from 15 residues. From germline, CDR1 is SGHDT and CDR2 YYEEEE. Trimming cost V 1 base and J 2 bases, with 10 bases left between them. The CDR3 DNA follows: TGTGCCAGCAGCTTGTGGGACACCACCTACAATGAGCAGTTCTTC. Protein product: CASSLWDTTYNEQFF.

The genes are TRBV5-1 and TRBJ2-1, with D possibly matching TRBD2 (6 bases). The CDR3 length is 16 residues. Germline-derived CDR1 and CDR2 are SGHRS and YFSETQ. V was cut by 5 bases and J by 11 bases, with 26 bases left in between. The CDR3, as DNA: TGCGCCAGCAGAGTGATGGGTACCGAGATCGGGGGTAAGCAGTTCTTC. Its translation is CASRVMGTEIGGKQFF.

This clone was recorded once. The J gene is TRBJ1-1, the V gene TRBV9; D is unresolved. The V end was cut by 0 bases, the J end by 2 bases, with 20 bases between. This CDR3 region has 18 residues. Germline loops: CDR1 SGDLS, CDR2 YYNGEE. CDR3 bases: TGTGCCAGCAGCGTAGTTGGCTCCTCCTCGGCTTCTAACACTGAAGCTTTCTTT. Translating it yields CASSVVGSSSASNTEAFF.

This clone was detected a few times. The V and J genes are TRBV7-8 and TRBJ1-1; D remains ambiguous. Germline V lookup: CDR1 SGHVS, CDR2 FQNEAQ. This CDR3 has 13 residues. The CDR3 bases are TGTGCGTCAACAAGGGAGGAGAACACTGAAGCTTTCTTT. It specifies CASTREENTEAFF.

The V and J genes are TRBV18 and TRBJ1-2, with a tentative D call TRBD1 (5 bases). CDR1 and CDR2 from the germline V gene are KGHSH and LQKENI. This CDR3 has 15 residues. V lost 2 bases and J lost 5, with 15 bases in between. This chain's CDR3 is CASSPFAGLGYGYTF. The CDR3 bases are TGTGCCAGCTCACCATTCGCGGGACTGGGTTATGGCTACACCTTC.

The chain couples TRBV7-9 to TRBJ1-1, with TRBD1 identical over 7 bases. V shed 3 bases, J shed 8 bases, and the junction held 3 bases outside the gene matches. Germline V gene sequence: CDR1 SEHNR, CDR2 FQNEAQ (reference sequence). CDR3 length: 12 residues. The DNA for the CDR3 is TGTGCCAGCAGCTTGGAACAGGGGGAAGCTTTCTTT. Translation: CASSLEQGEAFF.

This clone was seen a single time. This chain links TRBV25-1 with TRBJ1-1; the D gene is possibly TRBD1 (6 bases). V lost 3 bases to trimming and J lost 4 bases, with 9 bases between them. Germline loops: CDR1 MGHDK, CDR2 SYGVNS. The CDR3 runs to 13 residues. The CDR3 sequence is CASSDQGITEAFF. As DNA, the CDR3 is TGTGCCAGCAGTGATCAGGGGATCACTGAAGCTTTCTTT. Complete variable domain (other parts from reference TRBV25-1 and TRBJ1-1): EADIYQTPRYLVIGTGKKITLECSQTMGHDKMYWYQQDPGMELHLIHYSYGVNSTEKGDLSSESTVSRIRTEHFPLTLESARPSHTSQYLCASSDQGITEAFFGQGTRLTVV.

This chain connects TRBV29-1 to TRBJ2-2; D is uncertain. Trimming removed 6 bases at V and 7 bases at J, with 15 bases between. Germline-derived CDR1 and CDR2 are SQVTM and ANQGSEA. This CDR3 comprises 13 residues. This CDR3 reads CSVGRRIGGELFF. The CDR3 coding sequence is TGCAGCGTCGGAAGGCGGATAGGCGGGGAGCTGTTTTTT.

This sequence joins TRBV12-5 and TRBJ2-7; TRBD1 matches at 10 bases. CDR3 size: 15 residues. CDR1 and CDR2 from the germline V gene are LGHNT and FRNRAP. Losses at the gene ends were 3 bases for V and 4 bases for J; bases not matched to a gene: 6. CDR3 loop: CASGFGTGVIYEQYF. The CDR3 region has the DNA TGTGCTAGTGGTTTCGGGACAGGGGTGATTTACGAGCAGTACTTC.

The V call is TRBV9, the J call TRBJ1-1, with 7 positions matching TRBD1. There are 15 residues in the CDR3. After removal of 2 bases from V and 1 base from J, the junction contained 5 bases not matched to a gene. Germline lookup yields CDR1 SGDLS and CDR2 YYNGEE. This CDR3 reads CASSVRTGPNTEAFF. The CDR3 nucleotides are TGTGCCAGCAGCGTGCGGACAGGCCCGAACACTGAAGCTTTCTTT.

The chain combines TRBV5-1 with TRBJ1-6, with D unclear. Trimming took 0 bases from V and 6 from J, leaving 7 bases between them. The V gene's germline CDR1 is SGHRS and CDR2 YFSETQ. CDR3 length: 14 residues. DNA for the CDR3: TGCGCCAGCAGCTTGGATTTCACTAATTCACCCCTCCACTTT. Amino acid sequence: CASSLDFTNSPLHF. Full variable domain (remainder filled in from reference TRBV5-1 and TRBJ1-6): KAGVTQTPRYLIKTRGQQVTLSCSPISGHRSVSWYQQTPGQGLQFLFEYFSETQRNKGNFPGRFSGRQFSNSRSEMNVSTLELGDSALYLCASSLDFTNSPLHFGNGTRLTVT.

V gene TRBV11-1 combines with J gene TRBJ1-4; D remains ambiguous. From germline, CDR1 is SGHAT and CDR2 FQDESV (reference sequence). The ends were cut back, 2 bases at V and 8 bases at J, with 9 bases in the middle. The CDR3 is made up of 13 amino acids. This CDR3 is CASSLNPGEKLFF. CDR3 in DNA: TGTGCCAGCAGCTTAAATCCGGGGGAAAAACTGTTTTTT.

The CDR3 region has the DNA TGCAGCGTTGAAGGGAGTAGCGCGGGAATTTCAGAGACCCAGTACTTC. Protein product: CSVEGSSAGISETQYF. The rearrangement uses TRBV29-1 and TRBJ2-5; D is possibly TRBD2 (6 bases). The V gene lost 1 base and the J gene lost 4 bases, with 19 bases spanning the gap. Germline CDR1 reads SQVTM; CDR2 reads ANQGSEA. The CDR3 is made up of 16 amino acids. The full variable domain, completed using reference TRBV29-1 and TRBJ2-5, is SAVISQKPSRDICQRGTSLTIQCQVDSQVTMMFWYRQQPGQSLTLIATANQGSEATYESGFVIDKFPISRPNLTFSTLTVSNMSPEDSSIYLCSVEGSSAGISETQYFGPGTRLLVL.